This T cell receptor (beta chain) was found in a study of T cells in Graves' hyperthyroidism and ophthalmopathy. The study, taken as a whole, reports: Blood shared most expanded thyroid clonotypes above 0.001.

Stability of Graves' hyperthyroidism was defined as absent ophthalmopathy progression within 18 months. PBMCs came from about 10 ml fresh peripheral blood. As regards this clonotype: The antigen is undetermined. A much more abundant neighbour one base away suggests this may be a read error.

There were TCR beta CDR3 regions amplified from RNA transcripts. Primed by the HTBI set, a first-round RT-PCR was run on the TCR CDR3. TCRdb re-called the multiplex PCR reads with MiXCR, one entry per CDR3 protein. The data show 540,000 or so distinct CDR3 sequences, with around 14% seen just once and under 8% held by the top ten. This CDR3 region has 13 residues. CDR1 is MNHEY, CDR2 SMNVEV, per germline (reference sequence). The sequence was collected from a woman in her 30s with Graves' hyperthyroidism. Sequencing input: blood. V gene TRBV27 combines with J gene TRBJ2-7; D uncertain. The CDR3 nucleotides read TGTGCCAGCACAAGCTTGTCGCCCTACGAGCAGTGCTTC. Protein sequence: CASTSLSPYEQCF.